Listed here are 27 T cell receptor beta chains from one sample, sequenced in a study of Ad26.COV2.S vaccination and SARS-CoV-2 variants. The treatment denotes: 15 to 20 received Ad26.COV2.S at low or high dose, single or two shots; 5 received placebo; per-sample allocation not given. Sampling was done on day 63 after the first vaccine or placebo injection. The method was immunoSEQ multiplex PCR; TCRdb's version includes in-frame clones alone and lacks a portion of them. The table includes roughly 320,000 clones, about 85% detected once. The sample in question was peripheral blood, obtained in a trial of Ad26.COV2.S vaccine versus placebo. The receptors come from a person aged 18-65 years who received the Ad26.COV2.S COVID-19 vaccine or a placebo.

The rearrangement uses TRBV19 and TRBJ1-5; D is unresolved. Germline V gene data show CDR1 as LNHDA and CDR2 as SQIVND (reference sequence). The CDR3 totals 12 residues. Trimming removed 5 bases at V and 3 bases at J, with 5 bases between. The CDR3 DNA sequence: TGTGCCAGTAGTCTATCCAATCAGCCCCAGCATTTT. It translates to CASSLSNQPQHF.

The CDR3 spells CASSRQGNTDTQYF. The CDR3 coding sequence is TGCGCCAGCAGCAGACAGGGGAACACAGATACGCAGTATTTT. The V and J genes are TRBV5-1 and TRBJ2-3; TRBD1 matches at 8 bases. From germline, CDR1 is SGHRS and CDR2 YFSETQ. The trim removed 4 bases at V and 2 bases at J, leaving 3 bases unmatched. The CDR3 runs 14 residues.

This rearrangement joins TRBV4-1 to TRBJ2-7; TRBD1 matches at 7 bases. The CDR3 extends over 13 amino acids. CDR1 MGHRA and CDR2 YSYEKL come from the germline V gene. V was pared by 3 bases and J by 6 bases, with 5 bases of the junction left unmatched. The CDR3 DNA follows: TGCGCCAGCAGCCAGCAGGGACAGCCCGAGCAGTACTTC. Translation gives CASSQQGQPEQYF.

In DNA form, the CDR3 reads TGTGCCAGCAGTTTGCAGGGTACCTATGGCTACACCTTC. It codes for CASSLQGTYGYTF. This chain links TRBV12-3 or TRBV12-4 with TRBJ1-2; TRBD1 is a possible D gene (5 bases). V lost 3 bases and J lost 4, with 9 bases in between. The CDR3 spans 13 residues.

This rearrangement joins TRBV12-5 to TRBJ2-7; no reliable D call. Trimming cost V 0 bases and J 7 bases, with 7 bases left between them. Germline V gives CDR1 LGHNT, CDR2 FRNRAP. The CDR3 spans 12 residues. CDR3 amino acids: CASGLVPHEQYF. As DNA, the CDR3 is TGTGCTAGTGGTTTGGTACCCCATGAGCAGTACTTC.

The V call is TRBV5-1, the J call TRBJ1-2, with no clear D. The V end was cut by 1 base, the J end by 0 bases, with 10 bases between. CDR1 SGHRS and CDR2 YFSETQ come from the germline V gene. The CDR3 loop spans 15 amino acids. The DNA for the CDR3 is TGCGCCAGCAGCTTGTGGCCTGCCGCTAACTATGGCTACACCTTC. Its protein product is CASSLWPAANYGYTF.

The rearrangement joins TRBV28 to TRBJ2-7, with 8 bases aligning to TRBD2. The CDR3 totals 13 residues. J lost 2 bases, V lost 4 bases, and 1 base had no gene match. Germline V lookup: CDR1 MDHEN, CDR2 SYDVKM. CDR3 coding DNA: TGTGCCAGCAGTTATAGCGGGACCTACGAGCAGTACTTC. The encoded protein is CASSYSGTYEQYF.

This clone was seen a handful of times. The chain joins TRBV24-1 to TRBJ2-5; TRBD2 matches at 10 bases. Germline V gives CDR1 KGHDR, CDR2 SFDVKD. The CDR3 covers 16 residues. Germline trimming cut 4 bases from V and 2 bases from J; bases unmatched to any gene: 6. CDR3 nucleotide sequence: TGTGCCACCAGTGAATCCTTAGCGGGGGGACAAGAGACCCAGTACTTC. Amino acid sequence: CATSESLAGGQETQYF.

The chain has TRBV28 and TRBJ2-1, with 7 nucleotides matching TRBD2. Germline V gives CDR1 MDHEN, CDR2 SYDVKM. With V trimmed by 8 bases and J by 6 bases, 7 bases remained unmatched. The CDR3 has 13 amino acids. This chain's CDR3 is CASLRLASNEQFF. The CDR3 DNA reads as TGTGCCAGCTTGAGACTAGCAAGCAATGAGCAGTTCTTC.

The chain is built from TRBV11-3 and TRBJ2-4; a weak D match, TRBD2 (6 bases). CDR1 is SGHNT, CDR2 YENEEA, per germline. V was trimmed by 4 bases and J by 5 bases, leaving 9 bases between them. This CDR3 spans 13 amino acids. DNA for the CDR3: TGTGCCAGCAGCTCGGGAGTTGAAAACATTCAGTACTTC. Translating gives CASSSGVENIQYF. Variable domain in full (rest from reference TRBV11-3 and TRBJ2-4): EAGVVQSPRYKIIEKKQPVAFWCNPISGHNTLYWYLQNLGQGPELLIRYENEEAVDDSQLPKDRFSAERLKGVDSTLKIQPAELGDSAVYLCASSSGVENIQYFGAGTRLSVL.

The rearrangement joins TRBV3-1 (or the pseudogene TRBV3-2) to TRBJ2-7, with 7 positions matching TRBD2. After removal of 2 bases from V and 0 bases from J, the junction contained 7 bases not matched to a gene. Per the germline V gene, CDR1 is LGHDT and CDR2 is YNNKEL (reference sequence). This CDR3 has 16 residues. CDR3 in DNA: TGTGCCAGCAGCCAAAGCGGGGATAGGAGCTCCTACGAGCAGTACTTC. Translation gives CASSQSGDRSSYEQYF.

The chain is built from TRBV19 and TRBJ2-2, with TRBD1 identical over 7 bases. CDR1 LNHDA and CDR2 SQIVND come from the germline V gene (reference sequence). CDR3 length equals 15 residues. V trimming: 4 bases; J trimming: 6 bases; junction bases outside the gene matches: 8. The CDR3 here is CASSTDRVSAGELFF. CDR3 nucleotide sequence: TGTGCCAGTAGTACAGACAGGGTATCGGCCGGGGAGCTGTTTTTT.

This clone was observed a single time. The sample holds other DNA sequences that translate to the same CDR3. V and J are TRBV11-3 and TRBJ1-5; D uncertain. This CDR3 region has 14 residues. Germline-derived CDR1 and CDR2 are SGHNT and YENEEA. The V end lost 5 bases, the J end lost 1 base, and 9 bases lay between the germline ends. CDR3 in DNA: TGTGCCAGCAGCCTAGGGATGAGCAATCAGCCCCAGCATTTT. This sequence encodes CASSLGMSNQPQHF.

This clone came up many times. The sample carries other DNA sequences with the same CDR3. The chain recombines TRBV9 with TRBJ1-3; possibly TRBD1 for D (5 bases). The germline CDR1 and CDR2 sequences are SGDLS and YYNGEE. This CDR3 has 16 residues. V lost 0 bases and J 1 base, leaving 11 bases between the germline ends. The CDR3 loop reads CASSVVGTVSGNTIYF. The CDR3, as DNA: TGTGCCAGCAGCGTAGTGGGGACGGTATCTGGAAACACCATATATTTT. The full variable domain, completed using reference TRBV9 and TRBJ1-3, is DSGVTQTPKHLITATGQRVTLRCSPRSGDLSVYWYQQSLDQGLQFLIQYYNGEERAKGNILERFSAQQFPDLHSELNLSSLELGDSALYFCASSVVGTVSGNTIYFGEGSWLTVV.

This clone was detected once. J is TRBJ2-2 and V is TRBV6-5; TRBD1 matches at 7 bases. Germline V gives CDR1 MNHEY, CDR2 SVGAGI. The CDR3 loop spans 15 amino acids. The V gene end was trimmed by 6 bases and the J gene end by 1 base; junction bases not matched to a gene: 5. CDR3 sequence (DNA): TGTGCCAGCAGCAACAGGGGCGGGAACACCGGGGAGCTGTTTTTT. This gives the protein CASSNRGGNTGELFF.

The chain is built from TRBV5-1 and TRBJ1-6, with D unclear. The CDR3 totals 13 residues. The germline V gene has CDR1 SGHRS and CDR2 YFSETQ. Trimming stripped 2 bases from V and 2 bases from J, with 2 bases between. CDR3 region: CASSFTYNSPLHF. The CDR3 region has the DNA TGCGCCAGCAGCTTTACCTATAATTCACCCCTCCACTTT.

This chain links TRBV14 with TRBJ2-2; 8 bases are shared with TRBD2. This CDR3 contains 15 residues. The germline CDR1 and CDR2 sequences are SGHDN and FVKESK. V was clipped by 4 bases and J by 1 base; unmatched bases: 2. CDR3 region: CASSRSGVNTGELFF. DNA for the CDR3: TGTGCCAGCAGCCGTAGCGGGGTGAACACCGGGGAGCTGTTTTTT.

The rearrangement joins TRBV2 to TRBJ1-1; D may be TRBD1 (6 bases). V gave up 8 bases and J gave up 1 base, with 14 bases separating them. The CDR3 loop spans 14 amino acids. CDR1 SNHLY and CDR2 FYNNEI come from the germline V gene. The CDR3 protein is CASGGALANTEAFF. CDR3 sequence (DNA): TGTGCCAGCGGGGGGGCCCTCGCGAACACTGAAGCTTTCTTT. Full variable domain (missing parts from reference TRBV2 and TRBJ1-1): EPEVTQTPSHQVTQMGQEVILRCVPISNHLYFYWYRQILGQKVEFLVSFYNNEISEKSEIFDDQFSVERPDGSNFTLKIRSTKLEDSAMYFCASGGALANTEAFFGQGTRLTVV.

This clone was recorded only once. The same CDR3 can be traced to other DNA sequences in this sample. CDR3 coding DNA: TGTGCCAGCAGTAGACAGGTGAACACTGAAGCTTTCTTT. It is translated as CASSRQVNTEAFF. This sequence joins TRBV2 and TRBJ1-1; D is perhaps TRBD1 (6 bases). Germline assignment: CDR1 SNHLY and CDR2 FYNNEI. V shed 5 bases and J shed 0 bases, with 7 bases lying between them. This CDR3 contains 13 residues.

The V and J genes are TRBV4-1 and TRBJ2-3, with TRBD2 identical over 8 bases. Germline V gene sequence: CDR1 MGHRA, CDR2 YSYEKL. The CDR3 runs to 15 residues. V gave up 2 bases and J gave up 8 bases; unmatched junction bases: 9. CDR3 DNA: TGCGCCAGCAGCCAACCCCTAGCGGGTTGGCGTACGCAGTATTTT. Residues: CASSQPLAGWRTQYF.

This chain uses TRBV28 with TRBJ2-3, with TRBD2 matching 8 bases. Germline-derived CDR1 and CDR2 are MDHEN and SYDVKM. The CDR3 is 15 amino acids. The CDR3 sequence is CAVKIGGAVTDTQYF. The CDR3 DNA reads TGTGCAGTGAAAATCGGGGGGGCCGTAACAGATACGCAGTATTTT.

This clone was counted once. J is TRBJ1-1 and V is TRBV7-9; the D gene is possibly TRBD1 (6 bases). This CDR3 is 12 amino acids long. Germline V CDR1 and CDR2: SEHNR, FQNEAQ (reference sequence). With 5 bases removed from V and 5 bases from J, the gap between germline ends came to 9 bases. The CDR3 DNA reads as TGTGCCAGCAGCGCAGGGGCGACTGAAGCTTTCTTT. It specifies CASSAGATEAFF.

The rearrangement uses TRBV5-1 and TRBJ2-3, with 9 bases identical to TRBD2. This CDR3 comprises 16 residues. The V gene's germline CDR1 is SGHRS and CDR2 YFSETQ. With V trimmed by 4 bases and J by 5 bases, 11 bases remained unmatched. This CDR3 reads CASSPRERGVVDTQYF. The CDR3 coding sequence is TGCGCCAGCAGCCCCAGGGAGCGGGGGGTAGTAGATACGCAGTATTTT.

The CDR3 bases are TGTGCCAGCAGTCCCGACAGGGCCCTCAGCTCCTACGAGCAGTACTTC. Translation gives CASSPDRALSSYEQYF. The chain uses TRBV7-2 and TRBJ2-7; TRBD1 matches at 7 bases. Unmatched junction bases numbered 11, after V lost 6 bases and J lost 0 bases. Per germline, CDR1 SGHTA and CDR2 FQGNSA. The CDR3 length is 16 residues.

The CDR3 loop is CAIPRTDPNYGYTF. The DNA of the CDR3 is TGTGCCATCCCGAGGACGGACCCTAACTATGGCTACACCTTC. This rearrangement joins TRBV11-2 to TRBJ1-2; no definite D call. From germline, CDR1 is SGHAT and CDR2 FQNNGV. The CDR3 spans 14 residues. Trimming removed 10 bases at V and 0 bases at J, with 15 bases between.

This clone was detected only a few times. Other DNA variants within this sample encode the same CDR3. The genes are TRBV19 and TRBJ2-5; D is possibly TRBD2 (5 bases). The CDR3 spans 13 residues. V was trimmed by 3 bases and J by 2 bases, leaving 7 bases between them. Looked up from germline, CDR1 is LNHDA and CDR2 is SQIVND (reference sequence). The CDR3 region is CASSIGGQETQYF. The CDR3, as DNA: TGTGCCAGTAGTATCGGCGGGCAAGAGACCCAGTACTTC.

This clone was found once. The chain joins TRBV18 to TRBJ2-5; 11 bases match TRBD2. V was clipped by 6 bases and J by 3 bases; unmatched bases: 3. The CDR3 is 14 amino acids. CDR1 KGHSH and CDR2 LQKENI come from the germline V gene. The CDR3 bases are TGTGCCAGCTCGGCGACTAGCGGGGAAGAGACCCAGTACTTC. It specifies CASSATSGEETQYF.